This TCR beta chain was profiled in a study of cytomegalovirus exposure and HLA in healthy donors. Study-level information: Among roughly 180 million T cells, an earlier analysis found around 100 million unique TCR beta sequences. Researchers found that just over 80% of around 400 genotyped donors fell within the Caucasian-associated ancestry cluster.

Study conclusions and caveats: Testing in vitro showed a few CMV-associated chains specific for CMV antigens.

PCR employed 60 Vbeta and 13 Jbeta primers. Repertoires were generated with immunoSEQ multiplex PCR, while TCRdb's copy carries only in-frame clones and drops some. The sample consists of under 200,000 clones, roughly four fifths of them appearing once. The CDR3 is made up of 14 amino acids. Germline CDR1 is LNHDA and CDR2 is SQIVND (reference sequence). V lost 6 bases and J 2 bases, leaving 14 bases between the germline ends. This clone was counted between two and nine times. Its antigen remains unknown. The sample taken for sequencing was PBMCs. The sequence derives from a woman aged 18-29 years in good health and CMV-seronegative. The chain employs TRBV19 and TRBJ2-7; maybe TRBD2 (5 bases). The chain's CDR3 is CASSVDGGPYEQYF. In nucleotides, the CDR3 is TGTGCCAGTAGCGTGGACGGAGGTCCCTACGAGCAGTACTTC.